The next 8 T cell receptor beta chains were all read from a single sample in a study of cytomegalovirus exposure and HLA in healthy donors (dated by TCRdb to 2016 to 2017). The method behind the library was the immunoSEQ multiplex PCR assay. TCRdb re-hosts the immuneACCESS table, in-frame sequences only. Its copies lack some clones; in the studies checked, an unresolved V gene accounts for under half of them, and the cause for the rest is not known. Recorded for this sample are a few hundred thousand clones; approximately 88% of them occurred a single time. Approximately 0.9% of the sample is held by the ten biggest clonotypes. The sample taken for sequencing was PBMCs. The source is a woman under 30 in good health and CMV-seronegative.

DNA of the CDR3: TGTGCCTGGGGACAGGGCTGGACTGAAGCTTTCTTT. Its translation is CAWGQGWTEAFF. The chain combines TRBV30 with TRBJ1-1; 8 positions agree with TRBD1. Germline V lookup: CDR1 GTSNPN, CDR2 SVGIG (reference sequence). Trimming cost V 5 bases and J 5 bases; bases outside gene matches: 4. The CDR3 loop spans 12 amino acids.

This chain uses TRBV28 with TRBJ2-7; a possible D gene is TRBD1 (5 bases). V gave up 2 bases and J gave up 4 bases, with 9 bases separating them. Germline CDR1 is MDHEN and CDR2 is SYDVKM. The CDR3 covers 13 residues. Here the CDR3 reads CASSLTGFYEQYF. The CDR3 DNA is TGTGCCAGCAGTTTAACAGGATTTTACGAGCAGTACTTC.

A word on this clone: One end of the junction fails to match germline, which may point to a read error. The genes are TRBV6-5 and TRBJ1-2, with D perhaps matching TRBD1 (5 bases). CDR3 length: 13 amino acids. Germline V gene data show CDR1 as MNHEY and CDR2 as SVGAGI. DNA for the CDR3: TGTGCCACCAGTGACAGCCTCGTGGTAGGCTACACCTTC. Its translation: CATSDSLVVGYTF.

The chain combines TRBV27 with TRBJ2-1; no definite D call. V was shortened by 1 base and J by 9 bases, with 10 bases between the two germline ends. Germline values: CDR1 MNHEY, CDR2 SMNVEV (reference sequence). The CDR3 loop spans 13 amino acids. The CDR3 DNA reads TGTGCCAGCAGTTTATTTGATACGGGTGAGCAGTTCTTC. It translates to CASSLFDTGEQFF.

CDR3 coding DNA: TGTGCCAGCAGTGCCCGGACAGCTGAAGCTTTCTTT. Protein product: CASSARTAEAFF. The chain carries TRBV6-5 and TRBJ1-1; D is perhaps TRBD1 (6 bases). The CDR3 length is 12 residues. CDR1 is MNHEY, CDR2 SVGAGI, per germline. Trimming took off 5 bases at V and 6 bases at J, with 10 bases between the two ends.

In its sample, this clone was seen once. CDR3 amino acids: CASSLMARENTGELFF. The CDR3 coding sequence is TGCGCCAGCAGCTTGATGGCCAGGGAAAACACCGGGGAGCTGTTTTTT. The chain is built from TRBV5-1 and TRBJ2-2, with D possibly being TRBD1 (5 bases). The ends were cut back, 1 base at V and 2 bases at J, with 12 bases in the middle. The CDR3 loop spans 16 amino acids. The germline gives CDR1 SGHRS, CDR2 YFSETQ.

The chain links TRBV6-5 to TRBJ1-2; a possible D gene is TRBD1 (5 bases). The germline CDR1 and CDR2 sequences are MNHEY and SVGAGI. The length of the CDR3 is 14 residues. Trimming left V 2 bases short and J 9 bases short, with 16 bases between. This CDR3 reads CASSYSGAAGSYTF. The CDR3 DNA reads TGTGCCAGCAGTTACAGCGGGGCCGCCGGGAGCTACACCTTC.

The rearrangement links TRBV13 to TRBJ2-7; TRBD1 agrees at 8 bases. CDR1 is PRHDT, CDR2 FYEKMQ, per germline (reference sequence). Unmatched junction bases numbered 6, after V lost 4 bases and J lost 1 base. The CDR3 has 15 amino acids. This CDR3 reads CASSSRQGKSYEQYF. The CDR3 DNA is TGTGCCAGCAGCTCGAGACAGGGGAAGTCCTACGAGCAGTACTTC. The full variable domain, rest sourced from reference TRBV13 and TRBJ2-7, is AAGVIQSPRHLIKEKRETATLKCYPIPRHDTVYWYQQGPGQDPQFLISFYEKMQSDKGSIPDRFSAQQFSDYHSELNMSSLELGDSALYFCASSSRQGKSYEQYFGPGTRLTVT.